Listed below are T cell receptor beta chains from one sample, sequenced in a study of post-analysis software for immune sequencing data. TCRdb re-called the PCR reads with MiXCR, one entry per CDR3 protein. Of 700,000 to 800,000 distinct CDR3 sequences listed, 25% to 30% are singletons. The sequenced sample was blood. These receptors were collected from a girl aged 10-17 years with multiple sclerosis. Each CDR3 is given with its conserved first and last residue. The D gene is left open where the match is weak. A clone size is listed for some rows: how often the clone was seen (once, few, many), or a class if it is expanded.

CDR3nt	CDR3aa	j_gene	v_gene	d_gene	abundance
TGTGCCAGCAGTGAAAGGACAATCCAAGAGACCCAGTACTTC	CASSERTIQETQYF	TRBJ2-5	TRBV2	NA	few
TGCAGTGCTAGAGAGTGGGGGGAGACCCAGTACTTC	CSAREWGETQYF	TRBJ2-5	TRBV20-1	NA	few
TGCGCCAGCAGCTTGGCTGTGGGTCGGCAGCCCCAGCATTTT	CASSLAVGRQPQHF	TRBJ1-5	TRBV5-1	NA	NA
TGTGCCAGCAGCCAAGATGTACAGGGAAAAGAGACCCAGTACTTC	CASSQDVQGKETQYF	TRBJ2-5	TRBV3-1	NA	few
TGTGCCAGCAGCTTCTGGGCTAGCGGGAAGCAAGAGACCCAGTACTTC	CASSFWASGKQETQYF	TRBJ2-5	TRBV7-2	TRBD2	once
TGTGCCAGCAGCCAAGGACCGGGACTAGCGGGGGGAACAGATACGCAGTATTTT	CASSQGPGLAGGTDTQYF	TRBJ2-3	TRBV3-1	TRBD2	NA
TGTGCCAGCAGTTCTGCTCTTGGGGTTAGAACGAACACCGGGGAGCTGTTTTTT	CASSSALGVRTNTGELFF	TRBJ2-2	TRBV6-5	NA	NA
TGTGCCAGCAGCTCCCTTAGCGGGGGGAATGAGCAGTTCTTC	CASSSLSGGNEQFF	TRBJ2-1	TRBV3-1	TRBD2	NA
TGTGCCAGCAGCCAAAGGACAGGGAATGGTCAGCCCCAGCATTTT	CASSQRTGNGQPQHF	TRBJ1-5	TRBV3-1	TRBD1	NA
TGCAGCGTTGAGAAACAGACAGATACGCAGTATTTT	CSVEKQTDTQYF	TRBJ2-3	TRBV29-1	NA	many
TGCAGCTTTTGGACTAGCGGGAGTATCAATGAGCAGTTCTTC	CSFWTSGSINEQFF	TRBJ2-1	TRBV29-1	TRBD2	few
TGTGCCAGCGACAGGGAGGGTCAGCCCCAGCATTTT	CASDREGQPQHF	TRBJ1-5	TRBV2	TRBD1	few
TGCAGTCCCTCGGGCTCCTACGAGCAGTACTTC	CSPSGSYEQYF	TRBJ2-7	TRBV20-1	NA	many
TGTGCCAGCAGCTTACAAGCGGGAGGGAAGCATACGCAGTATTTT	CASSLQAGGKHTQYF	TRBJ2-3	TRBV7-9	TRBD2	few
TGCGCCAGCAGCCTGGCACAGGGTTTGCTCTACGAGCAGTACTTC	CASSLAQGLLYEQYF	TRBJ2-7	TRBV4-3	NA	few
TGTGCCAGCAGCTTGGCGGGGGGAGGTAGAAATGAGCAGTTCTTC	CASSLAGGGRNEQFF	TRBJ2-1	TRBV7-7	TRBD2	NA
TGTGCCAGCAGCCAATCGCAGTTCTCGATCAGGGGCTACACCTTC	CASSQSQFSIRGYTF	TRBJ1-2	TRBV3-1	NA	NA
TGCAGTGCCTCTCGGGGAAAGCAGTACTTC	CSASRGKQYF	TRBJ2-5	TRBV20-1	NA	NA
TGTGCCAGCAGCCAAGGAGGCGAGGGGCCCTATGGCTACACCTTC	CASSQGGEGPYGYTF	TRBJ1-2	TRBV3-1	NA	NA
TGCAGTGCTAGGGACGGCTCTGGAAACACCATATATTTT	CSARDGSGNTIYF	TRBJ1-3	TRBV20-1	NA	NA
TGTGCCACCAGCAGAGAAAGACTAGCTCACGAGCAGTACTTC	CATSRERLAHEQYF	TRBJ2-7	TRBV15	TRBD2	once
TGTGCCAGCAGCTTAGATGTAGGATCCTACAATGAGCAGTTCTTC	CASSLDVGSYNEQFF	TRBJ2-1	TRBV7-2	NA	NA
TGCAGTGCCCGGGGGGGAGGGAGAGACAATGAGCAGTTCTTC	CSARGGGRDNEQFF	TRBJ2-1	TRBV20-1	TRBD2	few
TGTGCCAGCAGTTTAACGGGGGGTGAAACAGATACGCAGTATTTT	CASSLTGGETDTQYF	TRBJ2-3	TRBV28	TRBD2	NA
TGCAGTGCCCGAAGGGCGGGAGAAGTGGCTGAGCAGTTCTTC	CSARRAGEVAEQFF	TRBJ2-1	TRBV20-1	TRBD2	few
TGTGCCAGCAGCCCGTACAGGGGGCGCCTCACAGATACGCAGTATTTT	CASSPYRGRLTDTQYF	TRBJ2-3	TRBV13	TRBD1	NA
TGCAGTGCTAGAGACCCTCGACAGGCAAATCTGCCCCAGCATTTT	CSARDPRQANLPQHF	TRBJ1-5	TRBV20-1	NA	few
TGCAGTGCCCGTCTAGCGGGAGGGAAAAACATTCAGTACTTC	CSARLAGGKNIQYF	TRBJ2-4	TRBV20-1	TRBD2	few
TGTGCCAGCAGCCATGGACTATGGGGGGAAAGAGGCTACACCTTC	CASSHGLWGERGYTF	TRBJ1-2	TRBV3-1	NA	NA
TGTGCCAGCAGCTACACGGGGGGTAGGTCCTACGGGCAGTACTTC	CASSYTGGRSYGQYF	TRBJ2-7	TRBV6-5	TRBD2	NA
TGTGCCAGTAGGTGGACTAGCGGGAACCCCCAAGAGACCCAGTACTTC	CASRWTSGNPQETQYF	TRBJ2-5	TRBV19	TRBD2	few
TGTGCCAGCAGCTTAGTGGCCCTCGATTACGAGCAGTACTTC	CASSLVALDYEQYF	TRBJ2-7	TRBV7-8	NA	few
TGTGCCAGCAGTCCACTCGACTGGGAGACCCAGTACTTC	CASSPLDWETQYF	TRBJ2-5	TRBV28	NA	NA
TGCGCCAGCAGCTTGTCTTGGGGCCGGAACAATGAGCAGTTCTTC	CASSLSWGRNNEQFF	TRBJ2-1	TRBV5-1	NA	few
TGTGCCAGCAGTTCGACCGGGCAGAACACCGGGGAGCTGTTTTTT	CASSSTGQNTGELFF	TRBJ2-2	TRBV12-3/TRBV12-4	NA	few
TGCAGCGTCTACTCGCAAGGTTATGGCTACACCTTC	CSVYSQGYGYTF	TRBJ1-2	TRBV29-1	NA	many
TGCGCCAGCAGCTTGGTAGGGGATCTCAATCAGCCCCAGCATTTT	CASSLVGDLNQPQHF	TRBJ1-5	TRBV5-1	NA	few
TGCAGCGTTGGGCTAGCTGGAGATACGCAGTATTTT	CSVGLAGDTQYF	TRBJ2-3	TRBV29-1	NA	many
TGTGCTAGTGGTTTGGTACTCGGGACACCTTCCACAGATACGCAGTATTTT	CASGLVLGTPSTDTQYF	TRBJ2-3	TRBV12-5	NA	NA
TGTGCCAGCAGTTTCGTAGCGGGAGGCCGTGAGCAGTTCTTC	CASSFVAGGREQFF	TRBJ2-1	TRBV27	TRBD2	once
TGTGCCAGCAGCTTGTGGGGTTTGAACACTGAAGCTTTCTTT	CASSLWGLNTEAFF	TRBJ1-1	TRBV7-2	NA	few
TGCAGTGCTAGAGTGGCGGGGGCGAGTCTTACAGATACGCAGTATTTT	CSARVAGASLTDTQYF	TRBJ2-3	TRBV20-1	NA	NA
TGTGCCAGCACCTCAAGGGGTGTCAATGAGCAGTTCTTC	CASTSRGVNEQFF	TRBJ2-1	TRBV7-9	NA	few
TGTGCCAGCAGTTACTCGCTCCGGGGAGACTACAATGAGCAGTACTTC	CASSYSLRGDYNEQYF	TRBJ2-7	TRBV6-6	NA	NA
TGCGCCAGCAGCCAAGAGTCGATGGCCTCCTACTATGGCTACACCTTC	CASSQESMASYYGYTF	TRBJ1-2	TRBV4-3	NA	once
TGTGCCATCAGTGAGTTGGACCGACCCTACAATGAGCAGTTCTTC	CAISELDRPYNEQFF	TRBJ2-1	TRBV10-3	NA	NA
TGTGCCAGCAGCCAGACTACAAGCACAGATACGCAGTATTTT	CASSQTTSTDTQYF	TRBJ2-3	TRBV9	NA	few
TGCAGTGCTAGAGATCTAGCGGACCTCTCCTACGAGCAGTACTTC	CSARDLADLSYEQYF	TRBJ2-7	TRBV20-1	TRBD2	few
TGTGCCAGCCGGGACGGCGCTAGCAATCAGCCCCAGCATTTT	CASRDGASNQPQHF	TRBJ1-5	TRBV2	NA	few
TGTGCCACCAGCCCTACCAGGGGCGGCAATCAGCCCCAGCATTTT	CATSPTRGGNQPQHF	TRBJ1-5	TRBV15	NA	NA
TGTGCCAGCTCCCGGGACAGGGATAAAAATGGCTACACCTTC	CASSRDRDKNGYTF	TRBJ1-2	TRBV6-5	TRBD1	NA
TGTGCCAGCAAACTAGCGCGCACAGATACGCAGTATTTT	CASKLARTDTQYF	TRBJ2-3	TRBV28	TRBD2	NA
TGTGCCAGCAGGAATACAAGGAACACCGGGGAGCTGTTTTTT	CASRNTRNTGELFF	TRBJ2-2	TRBV3-1	NA	NA
TGCAGCGTTGAACCTACACAAGACAGGGTTGGGTATGGCTACACCTTC	CSVEPTQDRVGYGYTF	TRBJ1-2	TRBV29-1	TRBD1	NA
TGTGCCAGCAGAAAACCCGGGACGGCGAGCTCCTACAATGAGCAGTTCTTC	CASRKPGTASSYNEQFF	TRBJ2-1	TRBV27	NA	few